These T cell receptor beta chains were read from a single sample in a study of OX40 agonist ivuxolimab in advanced cancers. Using immunoSEQ multiplex PCR, the repertoire was profiled, and TCRdb retains in-frame clones only, with some absent. The top ten hold approximately 15% of the sample, which has 80,000 or so clones, 85% to 95% seen once. The material was CD4+ or CD8+ T cells sorted from blood, obtained in a trial of the OX40 agonist ivuxolimab. All receptors come from an adult with an advanced solid tumor such as melanoma, head and neck, liver or kidney cancer. Each CDR3 is given with its conserved first and last residue. The D gene is left open where the match is weak. Some rows have no size entry. The others give once, few or many, or a class for an expanded clone.

-	TRBV5-8	TRBJ2-2	TRBD1	CASSLRTKQGANTGELFF	TGTGCCAGCAGCCTTCGAACCAAACAGGGGGCGAACACCGGGGAGCTGTTTTTT
-	TRBV2	TRBJ2-7	TRBD1	CASSGKPGQGWGEQYF	TGTGCCAGCAGTGGAAAACCGGGACAGGGATGGGGCGAGCAGTACTTC
once	TRBV4-3	TRBJ2-2	-	CASSQVGFDELFF	TGCGCCAGCAGCCAAGTTGGGTTTGACGAGTTGTTTTTT
-	TRBV27	TRBJ2-7	-	CATAPRAVTWYEQYF	TGTGCCACCGCTCCCAGGGCGGTTACATGGTACGAGCAGTACTTC
-	TRBV27	TRBJ1-5	TRBD1	CASSSRQGGSGAQHF	TGTGCCAGCAGTTCCAGACAGGGGGGTAGTGGGGCCCAGCATTTT
-	TRBV7-8	TRBJ2-1	TRBD2	CASSRKTSGGHNEQFF	TGTGCCAGCAGCCGAAAGACTAGCGGGGGACACAATGAGCAGTTCTTC
-	TRBV6-5	TRBJ1-1	-	CASSYSGTNTEAFF	TGTGCCAGCAGTTACTCAGGGACGAACACTGAAGCTTTCTTT
-	TRBV6-1	TRBJ1-4	TRBD1	CASKLRQGRKEKLFF	TGTGCCAGTAAACTTAGACAGGGGAGAAAGGAAAAACTGTTTTTT
-	TRBV9	TRBJ2-1	-	CASSVDGGGEGNEQFF	TGTGCCAGCAGCGTAGACGGAGGGGGGGAAGGTAATGAGCAGTTCTTC
-	TRBV4-3	TRBJ2-7	-	CASSQIPAPSSYEQYF	TGCGCCAGCAGCCAAATCCCAGCACCGAGCTCCTACGAGCAGTACTTC